The clone carrying this TCR beta chain was counted at least ten times. Its antigen is unknown. These data are taken from a study of T cell repertoires in cytomegalovirus infection. The overall study: Indications of both CMV infection and matching HLA type were provided by public TCR beta signatures. Whole-study findings and limits: The ex vivo response was dominated by HLA-C-restricted CMV-specific TCR beta clonotypes. Cumulative public TCR beta family frequency identified CMV carriers with the relevant HLA.

Trimming pared 1 base from V and 3 bases from J, leaving 7 bases between. The CDR3 totals 13 residues. TCRdb itself ran the reads through MiXCR, one entry per CDR3 protein. The table records roughly 240,000 distinct CDR3 sequences, under 8.5% of them present only once. This chain uses TRBV12-3 or TRBV12-4 with TRBJ2-7; weak D call: TRBD1 (5 bases). This TCR was recovered from a human donor in good health (CMV status not recorded). Some clones in this sample may be carry-over from other donors' samples. The sample was PBMCs. The CDR3 is CASSLGQFYEQYF. CDR3 DNA sequence: TGTGCCAGCAGTTTAGGACAGTTCTACGAGCAGTACTTC.